The sequence of this TCR beta chain was determined in a study of T cell responses to AZD1222 COVID-19 vaccine. The method was immunoSEQ multiplex PCR; TCRdb's version includes in-frame clones alone and lacks a portion of them. The data contain roughly 80,000 clones, about 90% of them singletons. The length of the CDR3 is 14 residues. The V and J ends lost 3 bases and 1 base respectively, with 7 bases between them. Germline-derived CDR1 and CDR2 are KGHDR and SFDVKD. The genes are TRBV24-1 and TRBJ2-3; no firm D call. The source material was peripheral blood, sampled 28 days after the second AZD1222 dose. This receptor was obtained from an adult who received the AZD1222 COVID-19 vaccine. Written as DNA, the CDR3 is TGTGCCACCAGTGATGTGGATGGCACAGATACGCAGTATTTT. This translates into CATSDVDGTDTQYF.